This T cell receptor beta chain was sequenced for a study of T cells after yellow fever vaccination. About the study: Low-cell-number fractions were prepared with SMART-Seq v4 Ultra Low Input. Whole-study results and caveats: There was a small share of clonotypes that showed up in both the CD4 and CD8 compartments. Booster sampling recovered most clones from primary vaccination (96% CD4, approximately 90% CD8).

One entry per CDR3 protein, called by TCRdb with MiXCR from the 5' RACE reads. The sample carries just under 600,000 distinct CDR3 sequences, roughly 14% recorded once. CDR3 length: 16 residues. V shed 0 bases, J shed 7 bases, and the junction held 9 bases outside the gene matches. Germline CDR1 DFQATT, CDR2 SNEGSKA (reference sequence). As regards this clonotype: Its antigen is not identified.

The clonotype was recovered from a man aged 25-45 years who received the YFV17D yellow fever vaccine. Material: PBMCs, obtained on the day of the yellow fever booster vaccination. This rearrangement joins TRBV20-1 to TRBJ2-1; 10 bases match TRBD2. Here the CDR3 DNA reads TGCAGTGCTAGAGATAAGGCTAGCGGGAGTGTTAATGAGCAGTTCTTC. Protein sequence: CSARDKASGSVNEQFF.